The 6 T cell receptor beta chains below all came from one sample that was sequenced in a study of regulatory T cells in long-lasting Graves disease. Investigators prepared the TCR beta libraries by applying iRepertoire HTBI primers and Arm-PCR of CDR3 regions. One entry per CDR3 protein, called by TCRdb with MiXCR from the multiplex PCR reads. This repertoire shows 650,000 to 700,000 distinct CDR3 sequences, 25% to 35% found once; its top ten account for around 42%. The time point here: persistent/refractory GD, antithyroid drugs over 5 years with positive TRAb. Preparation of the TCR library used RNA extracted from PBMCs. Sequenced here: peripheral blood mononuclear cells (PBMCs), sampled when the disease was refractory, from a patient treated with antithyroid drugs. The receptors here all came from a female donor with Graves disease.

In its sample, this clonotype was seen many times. As DNA, the CDR3 is TGTGCCAGCAGTTTTGGGGCACTGACAGTTGGAAATCAGCCCCAGCATTTT. Translating gives CASSFGALTVGNQPQHF. The chain is built from TRBV12-3 or TRBV12-4 and TRBJ1-5; tentatively, D is TRBD1 (5 bases). Trimming took 3 bases from V and 4 from J, leaving 19 bases between them. This CDR3 has 17 amino acids.

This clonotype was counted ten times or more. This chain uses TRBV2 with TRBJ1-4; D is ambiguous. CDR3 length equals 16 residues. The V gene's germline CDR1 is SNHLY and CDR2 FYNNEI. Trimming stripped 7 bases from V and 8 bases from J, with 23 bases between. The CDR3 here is CASNGVRAQLEEKLFF. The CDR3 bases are TGTGCCAGCAACGGGGTACGGGCCCAGCTTGAGGAAAAACTGTTTTTT.

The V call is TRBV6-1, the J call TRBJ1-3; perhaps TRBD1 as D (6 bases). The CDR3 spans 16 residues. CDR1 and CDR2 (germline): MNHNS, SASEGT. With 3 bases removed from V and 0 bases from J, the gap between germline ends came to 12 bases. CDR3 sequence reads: CASSDRGNISGNTIYF. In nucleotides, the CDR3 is TGTGCCAGCAGTGATAGGGGGAACATCTCTGGAAACACCATATATTTT.

Here the CDR3 reads CSASKQAEELFF. The CDR3 coding sequence is TGCAGTGCTAGCAAACAGGCGGAGGAGCTGTTTTTT. The gene calls are TRBV20-1 and TRBJ2-2, with D maybe TRBD1 (5 bases). The CDR3 loop spans 12 amino acids. The germline gives CDR1 DFQATT, CDR2 SNEGSKA (reference sequence). The V gene lost 3 bases and the J gene lost 10 bases, with 12 bases spanning the gap.

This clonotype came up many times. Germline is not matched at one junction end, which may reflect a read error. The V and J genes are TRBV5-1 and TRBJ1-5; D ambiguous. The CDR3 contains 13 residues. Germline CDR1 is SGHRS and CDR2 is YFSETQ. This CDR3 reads CASSLGSNQPQHF. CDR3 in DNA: TGTGCCAGCAGCTTAGGTAGCAATCAGCCCCAGCATTTT.

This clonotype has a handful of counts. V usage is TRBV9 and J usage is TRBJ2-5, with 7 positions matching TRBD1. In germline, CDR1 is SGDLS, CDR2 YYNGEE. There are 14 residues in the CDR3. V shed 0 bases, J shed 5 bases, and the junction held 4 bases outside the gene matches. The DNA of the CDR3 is TGTGCCAGCAGCGTAGCGGGACAGCTGGAGACCCAGTACTTC. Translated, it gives CASSVAGQLETQYF.